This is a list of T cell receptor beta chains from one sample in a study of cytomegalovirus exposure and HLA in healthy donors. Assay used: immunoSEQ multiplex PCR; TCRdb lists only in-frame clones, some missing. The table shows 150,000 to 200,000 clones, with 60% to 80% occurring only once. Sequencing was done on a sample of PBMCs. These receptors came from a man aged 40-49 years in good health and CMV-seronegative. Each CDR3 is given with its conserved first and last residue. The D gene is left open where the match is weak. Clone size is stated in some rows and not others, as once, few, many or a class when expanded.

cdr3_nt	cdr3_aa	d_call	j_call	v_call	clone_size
TGTGCCAGCAGCGTCGGACAGGGGGCGGGCACCGGGGAGCTGTTTTTT	CASSVGQGAGTGELFF	TRBD1	TRBJ2-2	TRBV5-4	NA
TGTGCCAGCAGCCTCGGGAGTGGACCCCTCCACTTT	CASSLGSGPLHF	NA	TRBJ1-6	TRBV6-4	NA
TGTGCCAGCAGCGTGAGGGACACGTCCGGCTACACCTTC	CASSVRDTSGYTF	NA	TRBJ1-2	TRBV9	NA
TGTGCCAGCAGCTTCCGAGCGGGAGGGCCGCACGAGCAGTACTTC	CASSFRAGGPHEQYF	TRBD2	TRBJ2-7	TRBV7-2	NA
TGTGCCTGGAGTGACAAGAACTATGGCTACACCTTC	CAWSDKNYGYTF	NA	TRBJ1-2	TRBV30	NA
TGTGCCGCCAGTAGTAACGGAGGGAACACTGAAGCTTTCTTT	CAASSNGGNTEAFF	NA	TRBJ1-1	TRBV19	NA
TGCGCCAGCAGCACCACCGGGACAGGGGCGGGATACGAGCAGTACTTC	CASSTTGTGAGYEQYF	TRBD1	TRBJ2-7	TRBV5-1	NA
TGCGCCAGCAGCTTGGTGGGAGGGGATTCACCCCTCCACTTT	CASSLVGGDSPLHF	NA	TRBJ1-6	TRBV5-1	NA
TGTGCCAGCAGCCAGGAATTCATGAACACTGAAGCTTTCTTT	CASSQEFMNTEAFF	NA	TRBJ1-1	TRBV6-5	few
TGCGCCAGCAGCTTGGGACAGGGGCCCTATGGCTACACCTTC	CASSLGQGPYGYTF	TRBD1	TRBJ1-2	TRBV5-1	NA
TGTGCCAGTAGTATAGCCGGGGGAACTAATGAAAAACTGTTTTTT	CASSIAGGTNEKLFF	NA	TRBJ1-4	TRBV19	once
TGTGCCAGCAGTGATGCAGGGCCCTATGGCTACACCTTC	CASSDAGPYGYTF	NA	TRBJ1-2	TRBV25-1	NA
TGTGCCAGCAGTTACTCGGGGACAGAAACCTACGAGCAGTACTTC	CASSYSGTETYEQYF	TRBD1	TRBJ2-7	TRBV6-6	NA
TGTGCCAGCAGTTTCGAAAGGGGTCCGAGCTATGGCTACACCTTC	CASSFERGPSYGYTF	NA	TRBJ1-2	TRBV5-6	NA
TGTGCCAGCAGCTCCCTAGCGGGGGGAGTCAATGAGCAGTTCTTC	CASSSLAGGVNEQFF	TRBD2	TRBJ2-1	TRBV5-8	NA
TGCGCCAGCAGCCCCAAACGGGGACTAGCGGGGGGAGGGGAGACCCAGTACTTC	CASSPKRGLAGGGETQYF	TRBD2	TRBJ2-5	TRBV4-1	once
TGCGCCAGCAGCTTCCGGCCTACGGGGGTTGCAGTCTCCTACGAGCAGTACTTC	CASSFRPTGVAVSYEQYF	NA	TRBJ2-7	TRBV5-1	NA
TGTGCCTGGAATAGACGGGGGGGATCTTACAATGAGCAGTTCTTC	CAWNRRGGSYNEQFF	TRBD2	TRBJ2-1	TRBV30	few
TGCGCCAGCAGACAACCGGGACAGGGACATGGCTACACCTTC	CASRQPGQGHGYTF	TRBD1	TRBJ1-2	TRBV4-3	once
TGCGCCAGCAGCTTGCCTCGGGACAGCATGAACACTGAAGCTTTCTTT	CASSLPRDSMNTEAFF	TRBD1	TRBJ1-1	TRBV5-1	NA
TGTGCCAGCAGTATAGGGGGGGGGACTGAGCAGTATTTT	CASSIGGGTEQYF	NA	TRBJ2-3	TRBV27	few
TGCGCCAGCAGCTTGGACACGAGCGGGGGGCTCAACGAGCAGTACTTC	CASSLDTSGGLNEQYF	TRBD2	TRBJ2-7	TRBV5-1	NA
TGTGCCAGTAGTATAGATAACGGTAGCAATCAGCCCCAGCATTTT	CASSIDNGSNQPQHF	NA	TRBJ1-5	TRBV19	NA
TGTGCCAGCAGTGAGAGGCCCGAGCGACGCAATCAGCCCCAGCATTTT	CASSERPERRNQPQHF	NA	TRBJ1-5	TRBV6-1	NA